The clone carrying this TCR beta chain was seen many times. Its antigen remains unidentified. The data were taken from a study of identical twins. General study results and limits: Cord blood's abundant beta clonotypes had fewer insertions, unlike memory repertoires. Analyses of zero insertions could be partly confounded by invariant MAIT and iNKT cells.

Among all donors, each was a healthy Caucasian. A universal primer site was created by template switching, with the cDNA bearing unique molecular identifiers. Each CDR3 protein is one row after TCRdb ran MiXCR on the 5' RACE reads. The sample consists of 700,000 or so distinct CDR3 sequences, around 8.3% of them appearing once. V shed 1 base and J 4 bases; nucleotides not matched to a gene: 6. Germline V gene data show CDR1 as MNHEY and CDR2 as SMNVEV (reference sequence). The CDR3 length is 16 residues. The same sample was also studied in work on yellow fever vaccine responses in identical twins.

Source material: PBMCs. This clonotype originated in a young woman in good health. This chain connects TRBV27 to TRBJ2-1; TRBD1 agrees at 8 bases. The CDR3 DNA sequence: TGTGCCAGCAGTTTATGGGCAGGGGGCTTTTACAATGAGCAGTTCTTC. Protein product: CASSLWAGGFYNEQFF.